The source of this TCR beta chain is a study of vaccination and CD4 T cells after COVID-19. Study-wide points: It was found that, in convalescent patients, 304 of 307 vaccine-specific clones were spike mono-reactive.

This CDR3 is 17 amino acids long. Trimming took 0 bases from V and 1 from J, leaving 13 bases between them. Germline CDR1 reads SGHDN; CDR2 reads FVKESK. Indicated treatment: 10-day PBMC culture with coronavirus spike peptide pools or control peptides (ViraFEST assay). Researchers collected the unexposed donor's CD4+ T cells before the COVID-19 pandemic (2011-2018). On this clonotype itself: Its antigen is unidentified.

Researchers used the Oncomine TCR Beta short-read assay to sequence DNA from cultured CD4+ T cells. TCRdb passed the PCR reads through MiXCR, listing each CDR3 protein once. The table shows 2,000 to 2,500 distinct CDR3 sequences, with approximately 18% occurring only once. This chain links TRBV14 with TRBJ2-1, with D tentatively TRBD1 (6 bases). This TCR came from a human donor in good health. The sequenced sample consisted of CD4+ T cells from blood, cultured in vitro. The CDR3 DNA reads as TGTGCCAGCAGCCAAGAGGGGGCCTGGAATTCCTACAATGAGCAGTTCTTC. Protein sequence: CASSQEGAWNSYNEQFF.